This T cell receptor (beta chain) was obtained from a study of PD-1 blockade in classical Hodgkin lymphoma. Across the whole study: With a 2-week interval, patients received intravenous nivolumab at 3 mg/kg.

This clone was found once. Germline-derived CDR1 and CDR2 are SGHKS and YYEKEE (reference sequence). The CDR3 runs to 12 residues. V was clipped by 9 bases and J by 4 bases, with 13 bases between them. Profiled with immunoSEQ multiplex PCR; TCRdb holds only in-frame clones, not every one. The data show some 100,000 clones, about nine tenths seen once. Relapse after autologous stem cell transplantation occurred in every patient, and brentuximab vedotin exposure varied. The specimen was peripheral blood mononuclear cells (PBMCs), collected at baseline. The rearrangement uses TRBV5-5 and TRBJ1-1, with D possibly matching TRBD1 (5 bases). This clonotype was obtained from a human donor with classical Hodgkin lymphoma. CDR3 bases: TGTGCCACCACTGCCGGGGGCACTGAAGCTTTCTTT. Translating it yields CATTAGGTEAFF.